The 23 T cell receptor beta chains listed next were all sequenced from one sample in a study of T cells in Graves' hyperthyroidism and ophthalmopathy. It was RNA transcripts that yielded the amplified TCR beta CDR3 regions. The TCR CDR3 was amplified in a first-round RT-PCR using the HTBI primer set. TCRdb re-called the multiplex PCR reads through MiXCR, storing one row per CDR3 protein. This sample has a few hundred thousand distinct CDR3 sequences, with around a fifth found just once. Sequences were obtained from blood. The source is a woman between 45 and 60 years old with Graves' hyperthyroidism.

This clonotype was counted ten times or more. The chain recombines TRBV2 with TRBJ1-2; TRBD1 might be the D (5 bases). This CDR3 region has 14 residues. CDR1 and CDR2 (germline): SNHLY, FYNNEI. Trimming removed 1 base at V and 4 bases at J, with 10 bases between. The CDR3: CASSEGGRLYGYTF. In DNA, the CDR3 is TGTGCCAGCAGTGAAGGGGGCAGGCTCTATGGCTACACCTTC.

This clonotype was seen many times. The CDR3 loop reads CASSRLAGEDNEQFF. In nucleotides, the CDR3 is TGTGCCAGCAGTCGACTAGCGGGAGAGGACAATGAGCAGTTCTTC. The chain joins TRBV6-1 to TRBJ2-1, with TRBD2 matching 12 bases. V lost 5 bases and J lost 5; bases outside the gene matches: 4. The length of the CDR3 is 15 residues. Germline V gene sequence: CDR1 MNHNS, CDR2 SASEGT.

This chain connects TRBV28 to TRBJ1-2; D not certain. Trimming cost V 7 bases and J 0 bases, with 15 bases left between them. Per germline, CDR1 MDHEN and CDR2 SYDVKM. This CDR3 contains 15 residues. CDR3 DNA: TGTGCCAGCACCCTGCTTACGGAATCTAACTATGGCTACACCTTC. Translating gives CASTLLTESNYGYTF.

This clonotype was recorded many times. The chain joins TRBV20-1 to TRBJ1-1, with a tentative D call TRBD1 (5 bases). Trimming cost V 6 bases and J 3 bases, with 17 bases left between them. This CDR3 is built from 14 residues. Germline-derived CDR1 and CDR2 are DFQATT and SNEGSKA (reference sequence). The CDR3 DNA is TGCAGTGCCTTAAGTGGCCAGGGATACACTGAAGCTTTCTTT. Protein sequence: CSALSGQGYTEAFF.

This clonotype showed up many times. V usage is TRBV10-3 and J usage is TRBJ2-2; possible D gene TRBD1, 5 bases. CDR1 and CDR2 (germline): ENHRY, SYGVKD. Trimming took off 4 bases at V and 6 bases at J, with 15 bases between the two ends. CDR3 length equals 15 residues. CDR3 protein: CAISVTGITSGELFF. CDR3 bases: TGTGCCATCAGTGTAACAGGAATCACCTCCGGGGAGCTGTTTTTT.

V and J are TRBV20-1 and TRBJ2-5, with 8 bases matching TRBD2. The CDR3 spans 13 residues. In germline, CDR1 is DFQATT, CDR2 SNEGSKA (reference sequence). V was clipped by 6 bases and J by 5 bases; unmatched bases: 8. CDR3 bases: TGCAGTGCGCCCGGGACTAGAATGGAGACCCAGTACTTC. This translates into CSAPGTRMETQYF.

At least ten counts were recorded for this clonotype. V gene TRBV20-1 combines with J gene TRBJ2-3, with 10 bases fitting TRBD2. CDR3 length: 14 amino acids. Trimming at V came to 5 bases and at J to 0 bases, leaving 2 bases not matched to a gene. Germline CDR1 reads DFQATT; CDR2 reads SNEGSKA (reference sequence). The CDR3 protein is CSAETSGSTDTQYF. CDR3 DNA: TGCAGTGCTGAGACTAGCGGGAGCACAGATACGCAGTATTTT.

Here the CDR3 reads CASSQGRMDEKLFF. CDR3 sequence (DNA): TGTGCCAGCAGCCAGGGGCGGATGGATGAAAAACTGTTTTTT. This chain uses TRBV14 with TRBJ1-4; perhaps TRBD1 as D (5 bases). CDR3 length: 14 residues. Germline V gene lookup returns CDR1 SGHDN and CDR2 FVKESK. V was shortened by 3 bases and J by 6 bases, with 11 bases between the two germline ends.

This clonotype was seen more than once but under ten times. This rearrangement joins TRBV28 to TRBJ1-5, with D tentatively TRBD1 (6 bases). Looked up from germline, CDR1 is MDHEN and CDR2 is SYDVKM. This CDR3 comprises 15 residues. With 8 bases removed from V and 2 bases from J, the gap between germline ends came to 16 bases. CDR3 DNA sequence: TGTGCCAGCGCCCTCCAGGGGCCAGGCAATCAGCCCCAGCATTTT. Amino acids: CASALQGPGNQPQHF.

The genes are TRBV2 and TRBJ2-3, with 8 bases aligning to TRBD1. J was trimmed by 1 base and V by 5 bases; bases with no gene match: 2. Germline V gene sequence: CDR1 SNHLY, CDR2 FYNNEI. CDR3 length equals 14 residues. The CDR3 DNA is TGTGCCAGCAGTAAGACAGGGGGCACAGATACGCAGTATTTT. Translated: CASSKTGGTDTQYF.

This clonotype was seen many times. J is TRBJ2-1 and V is TRBV7-9; 7 nucleotides align to TRBD2. Germline CDR1 and CDR2: SEHNR and FQNEAQ (reference sequence). This CDR3 spans 17 amino acids. V lost 5 bases and J lost 0; bases outside the gene matches: 10. Here the CDR3 DNA reads TGTGCCAGCAGCCCCCGTTGGGGGGGGGACTCCTACAATGAGCAGTTCTTC. Encoded protein: CASSPRWGGDSYNEQFF.

This clonotype was seen at least ten times. The junction differs from germline at one of its ends, possibly a read error. The chain links TRBV5-1 to TRBJ2-7; the D gene could be TRBD1 or TRBD2 (5 bases each). The germline V gene has CDR1 SGHRS and CDR2 YFSETQ. The CDR3 contains 12 residues. In DNA, the CDR3 is TGCGCCAGCAGCCTGGGGGACGTCCCCCCTCTGTTC. Translated: CASSLGDVPPLF.

This clonotype was counted a single time. This sequence joins TRBV5-4 and TRBJ2-3; 9 bases are a match to TRBD1. V lost 3 bases to trimming and J lost 1 base; unmatched junction nucleotides: 3. Germline CDR1 and CDR2: SGHNT and YYREEE (reference sequence). This CDR3 is 15 amino acids long. CDR3: CASSWDREGTDTQYF. CDR3 DNA: TGTGCCAGCAGCTGGGACAGGGAAGGCACAGATACGCAGTATTTT.

Turning to this clonotype: This sequence may be a read error, since a much larger clone differs from it by one base. CDR3 sequence (DNA): TGTGCCAGCAGCCCGCACAGGGGATACGGCTGCACCTTC. Its protein product is CASSPHRGYGCTF. The chain couples TRBV7-2 to TRBJ1-2; 7 positions match TRBD1. Germline V gene data show CDR1 as SGHTA and CDR2 as FQGNSA. There are 13 residues in the CDR3.

The chain employs TRBV4-1 and TRBJ2-7; 14 nucleotides agree with TRBD2. V dropped 2 bases and J dropped 2; count of bases not matched to a gene: 11. Per germline, CDR1 MGHRA and CDR2 YSYEKL. The CDR3 loop spans 19 amino acids. The CDR3 sequence is CASSQFSVGTSGRAYEQYF. The CDR3 coding sequence is TGCGCCAGCAGCCAATTTTCTGTTGGGACTAGCGGGAGAGCCTACGAGCAGTACTTC.

Many counts were recorded for this clonotype. The chain links TRBV27 to TRBJ2-1; TRBD1 matches 7 bases. Trimming took 6 bases from V and 0 from J; bases not matched to a gene: 11. CDR1 MNHEY and CDR2 SMNVEV come from the germline V gene (reference sequence). The CDR3 contains 17 residues. CDR3 residues: CASRPRTGQSSYNEQFF. Written as DNA, the CDR3 is TGTGCCAGCAGACCCCGGACAGGCCAGAGCTCCTACAATGAGCAGTTCTTC.

This clonotype showed up just a few times. The chain has TRBV6-2 or TRBV6-3 and TRBJ2-4, with TRBD1 matching 7 bases. The CDR3 loop spans 13 amino acids. CDR1 MNHEY and CDR2 SVGEGT come from the germline V gene. The V gene end was trimmed by 7 bases and the J gene end by 6 bases; junction bases not matched to a gene: 6. The DNA of the CDR3 is TGTGCCAGCACTAGGACAGGTGGAAACATTCAGTACTTC. Amino acid sequence: CASTRTGGNIQYF.

This clonotype was seen at least ten times. The CDR3 here is CASSPPPWSSYEQYF. The CDR3 nucleotides read TGTGCCAGCAGTCCACCCCCCTGGTCATCCTACGAGCAGTACTTC. The rearrangement uses TRBV12-3 or TRBV12-4 and TRBJ2-7; no clear D gene. The CDR3 has 15 amino acids. The V and J ends lost 5 bases and 1 base respectively, with 15 bases between them.

Concerning this clonotype itself: An end of the junction does not agree with germline; a read error may underlie this. J is TRBJ2-1 and V is TRBV4-1; tentatively, D is TRBD1 (6 bases). Germline V lookup: CDR1 MGHRA, CDR2 YSYEKL. CDR3 length equals 15 residues. The CDR3 protein is CASTQGGNGVGEQFF. CDR3 nucleotides: TGCGCCAGCACCCAAGGGGGTAATGGGGTAGGTGAGCAGTTCTTC.

As regards this clonotype: This clone may be a read error of a much larger clone one base away. V usage is TRBV12-3 or TRBV12-4 and J usage is TRBJ2-1; TRBD1 matches at 7 bases. There are 15 residues in the CDR3. CDR3 sequence reads: CASSLKEGAPDEQSF. The DNA for the CDR3 is TGTGCCAGCAGTTTAAAAGAGGGGGCCCCCGATGAGCAGTCCTTC.

This clonotype was counted ten times or more. The chain carries TRBV2 and TRBJ2-1; D possibly corresponds to TRBD2 (6 bases). The V gene's germline CDR1 is SNHLY and CDR2 FYNNEI. Trimming stripped 8 bases from V and 9 bases from J, with 23 bases between. The CDR3 is 15 residues long. The CDR3 loop reads CASCVLAASGSEQFF. CDR3 bases: TGTGCCAGCTGCGTGTTAGCGGCCTCAGGGAGTGAGCAGTTCTTC.

This clonotype has ten or more counts. This rearrangement joins TRBV9 to TRBJ2-2, with 11 bases fitting TRBD2. This CDR3 is 19 amino acids long. Germline loops: CDR1 SGDLS, CDR2 YYNGEE. The ends lost 4 bases at V and 2 bases at J; junction bases unmatched: 13. The CDR3 coding sequence is TGTGCCAGCAGCCCCCTCTTTTTTACTAGCGGGAGAAACACCGGGGAGCTGTTTTTT. Amino acids: CASSPLFFTSGRNTGELFF.

The chain uses TRBV28 and TRBJ2-7; 9 nucleotides align to TRBD1. The CDR3 has 16 amino acids. V dropped 3 bases and J dropped 3; count of bases not matched to a gene: 9. Per the germline V gene, CDR1 is MDHEN and CDR2 is SYDVKM. CDR3 region: CASSLVTGGYYYEQYF. CDR3 in DNA: TGTGCCAGCAGTTTGGTAACAGGGGGCTATTACTACGAGCAGTACTTC. The entire variable domain, with the rest obtained from reference TRBV28 and TRBJ2-7, is as follows: DVKVTQSSRYLVKRTGEKVFLECVQDMDHENMFWYRQDPGLGLRLIYFSYDVKMKEKGDIPEGYSVSREKKERFSLILESASTNQTSMYLCASSLVTGGYYYEQYFGPGTRLTVT.